The TCR beta chain under discussion was sequenced for a study of blood T cell repertoires in COVID-19. Study as a whole: Italy, Spain and the United States were the sources of the convalescent and acute COVID-19 samples. In each case, the material was cDNA or gDNA derived from T cells, B-cell-depleted T cells, or PBMCs.

Original analysis: Nucleated cell counts were estimated from reference gene primer amplification. Libraries were prepared by immunoSEQ multiplex PCR; TCRdb keeps only in-frame clonotypes and omits some of them. D and trimming come from the DNA, and the V and J calls and clone size come from that table. The top ten clones hold about 10% of a sample with some 220,000 clones, 84% of them seen once. Germline V CDR1 and CDR2: SGDLS, YYNGEE. The CDR3 length is 16 residues. The V and J ends lost 1 base and 3 bases respectively, with 13 bases between them. The clonotype comes from a man aged 50 to 59 with active or convalescent COVID-19. The gene calls are TRBV9 and TRBJ2-2; a possible D gene is TRBD1 (6 bases). Sequencing used peripheral blood. CDR3 DNA: TGTGCCAGCAGCGTAACGGTTGGGGGCGACACCGGGGAGCTGTTTTTT. This sequence encodes CASSVTVGGDTGELFF.